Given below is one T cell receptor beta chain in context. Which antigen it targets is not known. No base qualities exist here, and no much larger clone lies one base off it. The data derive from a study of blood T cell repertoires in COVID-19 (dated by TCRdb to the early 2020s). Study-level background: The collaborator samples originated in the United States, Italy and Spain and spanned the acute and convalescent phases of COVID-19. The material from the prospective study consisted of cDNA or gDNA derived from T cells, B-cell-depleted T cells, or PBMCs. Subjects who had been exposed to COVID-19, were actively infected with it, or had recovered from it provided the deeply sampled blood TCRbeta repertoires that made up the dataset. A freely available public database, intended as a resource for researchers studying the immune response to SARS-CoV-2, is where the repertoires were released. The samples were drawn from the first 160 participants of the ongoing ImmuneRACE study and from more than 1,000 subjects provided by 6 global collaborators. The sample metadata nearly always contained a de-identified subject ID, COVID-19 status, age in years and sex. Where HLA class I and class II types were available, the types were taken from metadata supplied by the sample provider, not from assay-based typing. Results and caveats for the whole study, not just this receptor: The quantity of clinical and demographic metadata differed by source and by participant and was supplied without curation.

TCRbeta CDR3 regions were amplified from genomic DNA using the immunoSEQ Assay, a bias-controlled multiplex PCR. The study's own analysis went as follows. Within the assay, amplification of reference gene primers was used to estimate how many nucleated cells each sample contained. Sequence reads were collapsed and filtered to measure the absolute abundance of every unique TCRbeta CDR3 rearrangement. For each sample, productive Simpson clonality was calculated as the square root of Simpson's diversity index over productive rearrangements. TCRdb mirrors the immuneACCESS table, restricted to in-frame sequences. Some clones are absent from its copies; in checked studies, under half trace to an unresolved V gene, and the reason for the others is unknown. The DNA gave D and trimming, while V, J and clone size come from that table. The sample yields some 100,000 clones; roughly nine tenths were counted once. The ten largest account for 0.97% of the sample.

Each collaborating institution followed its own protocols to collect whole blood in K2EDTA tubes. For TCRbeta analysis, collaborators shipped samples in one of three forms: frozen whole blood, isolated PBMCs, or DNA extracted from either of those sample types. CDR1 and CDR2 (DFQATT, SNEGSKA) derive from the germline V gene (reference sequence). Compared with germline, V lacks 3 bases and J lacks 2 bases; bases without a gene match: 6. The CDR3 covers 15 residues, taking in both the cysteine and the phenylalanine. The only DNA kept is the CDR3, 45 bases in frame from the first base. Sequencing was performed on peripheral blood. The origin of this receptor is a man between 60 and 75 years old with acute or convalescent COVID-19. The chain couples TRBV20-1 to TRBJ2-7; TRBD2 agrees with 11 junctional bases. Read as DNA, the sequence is TGCAGTGCTAGTTTGTCTAGCGGGAGGCCCTACGAGCAGTACTTC. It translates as CSASLSSGRPYEQYF.